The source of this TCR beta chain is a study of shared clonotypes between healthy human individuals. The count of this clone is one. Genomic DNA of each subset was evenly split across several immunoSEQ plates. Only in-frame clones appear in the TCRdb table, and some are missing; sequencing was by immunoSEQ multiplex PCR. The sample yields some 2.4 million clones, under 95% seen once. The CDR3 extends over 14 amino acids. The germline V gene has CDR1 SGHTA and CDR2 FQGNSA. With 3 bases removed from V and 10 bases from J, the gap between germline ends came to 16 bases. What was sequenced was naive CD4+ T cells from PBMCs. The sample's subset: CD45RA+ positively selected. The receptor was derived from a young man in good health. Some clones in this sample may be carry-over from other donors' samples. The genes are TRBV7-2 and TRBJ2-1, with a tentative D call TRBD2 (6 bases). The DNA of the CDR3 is TGTGCCAGCAGCTTCTCCAAGAGTGGACTAGAGCAGTTCTTC. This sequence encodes CASSFSKSGLEQFF.